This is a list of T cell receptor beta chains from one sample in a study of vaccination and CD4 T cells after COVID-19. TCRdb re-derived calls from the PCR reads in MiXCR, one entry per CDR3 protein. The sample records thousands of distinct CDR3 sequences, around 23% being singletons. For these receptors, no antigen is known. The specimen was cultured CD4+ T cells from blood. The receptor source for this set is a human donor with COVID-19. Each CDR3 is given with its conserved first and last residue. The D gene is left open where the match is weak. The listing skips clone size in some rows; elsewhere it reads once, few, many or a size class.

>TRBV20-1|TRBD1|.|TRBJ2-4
CSATPGQGNIQYF
TGCAGTGCTACACCGGGACAGGGAAACATTCAGTACTTC
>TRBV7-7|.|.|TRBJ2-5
CASGGHGTGAQETQYF
TGTGCTAGCGGGGGCCACGGGACAGGGGCACAAGAGACCCAGTACTTC
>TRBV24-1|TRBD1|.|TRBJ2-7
CAASRAGGNHEQYF
TGTGCCGCCAGTAGGGCAGGGGGTAATCACGAGCAGTACTTC
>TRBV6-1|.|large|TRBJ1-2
CASRNGQSNYGYTF
TGTGCCAGCAGAAACGGACAGTCTAACTATGGCTACACCTTC
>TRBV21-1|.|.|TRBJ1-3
CASSARGPNTIYF
TGTGCCAGCAGCGCACGGGGCCCCAACACCATATATTTT
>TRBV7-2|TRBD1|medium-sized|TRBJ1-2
CASSLGTGPYGYTF
TGTGCCAGCAGCTTAGGGACAGGTCCCTATGGCTACACCTTC
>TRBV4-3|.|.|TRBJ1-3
CASSQDATGSGNTIYF
TGCGCCAGCAGCCAAGACGCCACAGGGTCAGGAAACACCATATATTTT
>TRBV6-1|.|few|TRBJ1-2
CASSLGRQGYGYTF
TGTGCCAGCAGCCTCGGGAGGCAAGGGTATGGCTACACCTTC
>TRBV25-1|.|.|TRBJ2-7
CASSGIMGQYF
TGTGCCAGCAGTGGGATTATGGGGCAGTACTTC
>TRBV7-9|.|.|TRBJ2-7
CASTPGRGPSYEQYF
TGTGCCAGCACCCCCGGGCGGGGGCCCTCCTACGAGCAGTACTTC
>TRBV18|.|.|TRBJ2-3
CASSPRQGTDTQYF
TGTGCCAGCTCACCACGACAGGGCACAGATACGCAGTATTTT
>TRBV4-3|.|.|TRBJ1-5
CASSHGGDQPQHF
TGCGCCAGCAGCCATGGGGGAGACCAGCCCCAGCATTTT
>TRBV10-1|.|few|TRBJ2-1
CASRATGSGEQFF
TGCGCCAGCAGAGCCACAGGGTCGGGTGAGCAGTTCTTC
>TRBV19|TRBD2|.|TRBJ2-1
CASSGLAAEYNEQFF
TGTGCCAGTAGTGGACTAGCGGCAGAATACAATGAGCAGTTCTTC
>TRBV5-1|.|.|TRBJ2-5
CASSPRGKETQYF
TGCGCCAGCAGCCCGAGGGGAAAAGAGACCCAGTACTTC
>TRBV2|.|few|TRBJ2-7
CASSVQGGEQYF
TGTGCCAGCAGTGTCCAGGGCGGCGAGCAGTACTTC
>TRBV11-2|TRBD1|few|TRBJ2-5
CASSLGTGATQETQYF
TGTGCCAGCAGCCTCGGGACAGGGGCTACCCAAGAGACCCAGTACTTC
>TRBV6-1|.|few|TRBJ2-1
CASTPLWGSYNEQFF
TGTGCCAGCACGCCCCTATGGGGGTCCTACAATGAGCAGTTCTTC
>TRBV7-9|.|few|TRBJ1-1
CASSSRLAGGTEAFF
TGTGCCAGCAGCTCCCGGCTGGCCGGGGGGACTGAAGCTTTCTTT
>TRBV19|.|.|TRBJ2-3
CASSYRPGQVTDTQYF
TGTGCCAGTAGTTATCGGCCGGGACAAGTCACAGATACGCAGTATTTT
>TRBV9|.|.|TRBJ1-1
CASSVTLGNTEAFF
TGTGCCAGCAGCGTAACCCTCGGGAACACTGAAGCTTTCTTT
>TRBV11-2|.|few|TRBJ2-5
CASSLGGGRETQYF
TGTGCCAGCAGCTTAGGGGGGGGGCGTGAGACCCAGTACTTC
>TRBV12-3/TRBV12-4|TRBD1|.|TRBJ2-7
CASSLTGAPEKQYF
TGTGCCAGCAGTCTGACAGGGGCCCCGGAGAAGCAGTACTTC
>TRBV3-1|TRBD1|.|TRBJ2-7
CASSQAGQGYEQYF
TGTGCCAGCAGCCAGGCTGGACAGGGCTACGAGCAGTACTTC
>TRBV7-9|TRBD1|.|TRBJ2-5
CASSRPGTVEETQYF
TGTGCCAGCAGCCGGCCCGGGACAGTCGAAGAGACCCAGTACTTC
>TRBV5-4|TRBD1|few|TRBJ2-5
CASSQITGEQETQYF
TGTGCCAGCAGCCAGATTACAGGGGAACAAGAGACCCAGTACTTC
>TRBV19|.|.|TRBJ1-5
CASSMREGNQPQHF
TGTGCCAGTAGTATGAGGGAGGGCAATCAGCCCCAGCATTTT
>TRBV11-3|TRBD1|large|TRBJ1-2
CASSPNRGANYGYTF
TGTGCCAGCAGCCCCAACAGGGGAGCTAACTATGGCTACACCTTC
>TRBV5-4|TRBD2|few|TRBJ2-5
CASSLKKGLAGVETQYF
TGTGCCAGCAGCCTCAAAAAGGGACTAGCGGGGGTCGAGACCCAGTACTTC
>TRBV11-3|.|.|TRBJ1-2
CASSYSLRDGYTF
TGTGCCAGCAGCTACTCTCTGAGGGATGGCTACACCTTC
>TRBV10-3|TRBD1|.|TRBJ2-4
CATRDREDIQYF
TGTGCCACCAGGGACAGGGAGGACATTCAGTACTTC
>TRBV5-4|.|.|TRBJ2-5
CASSLVGEGETQYF
TGTGCCAGCAGCTTGGTCGGGGAAGGTGAGACCCAGTACTTC
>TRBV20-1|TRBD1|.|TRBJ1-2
CSAGAGQANYGYTF
TGCAGTGCCGGGGCGGGACAGGCCAACTATGGCTACACCTTC
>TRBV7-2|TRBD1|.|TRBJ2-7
CASSRDRGREQYF
TGTGCCAGCAGCCGCGACAGGGGGCGAGAGCAGTACTTC
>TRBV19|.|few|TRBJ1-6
CASSIASVNSPLHF
TGTGCCAGTAGTATAGCTTCCGTTAATTCACCCCTCCACTTT
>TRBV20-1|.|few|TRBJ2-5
CSGGGGRVRETQYF
TGCAGTGGAGGAGGGGGGCGGGTCCGAGAGACCCAGTACTTC
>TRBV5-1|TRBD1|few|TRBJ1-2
CASSPGTESNGYTF
TGCGCCAGCAGCCCCGGGACAGAGTCGAACGGCTACACCTTC
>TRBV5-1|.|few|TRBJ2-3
CASSWGDRSPPPTQYF
TGCGCCAGCAGCTGGGGGGACAGATCCCCCCCTCCGACGCAGTATTTT
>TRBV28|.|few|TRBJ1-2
CASSPTLGRQGYTF
TGTGCCAGCAGTCCTACGTTAGGCCGTCAGGGCTACACCTTC
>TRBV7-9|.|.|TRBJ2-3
CASSMDSETDTQYF
TGTGCCAGCAGCATGGACAGTGAAACAGATACGCAGTATTTT
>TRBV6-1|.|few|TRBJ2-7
CASSKTGPSSYKQYF
TGTGCCAGCAGCAAGACAGGCCCAAGCTCCTACAAGCAGTACTTC
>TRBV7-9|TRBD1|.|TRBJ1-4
CASSLRTGRSTNEKLFF
TGTGCCAGCAGCCTAAGGACAGGGAGGTCAACTAATGAAAAACTGTTTTTT
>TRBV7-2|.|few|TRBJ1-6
CASSPIRAGYGSPLHF
TGTGCCAGCAGCCCAATAAGGGCAGGGTACGGTTCACCCCTCCACTTT
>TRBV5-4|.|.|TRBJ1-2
CASSGLRTYGYTF
TGTGCCAGCAGCGGCCTCCGGACCTATGGCTACACCTTC
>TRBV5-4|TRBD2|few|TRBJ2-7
CASSTLAGPYEQYF
TGTGCCAGCAGCACACTAGCGGGGCCTTACGAGCAGTACTTC
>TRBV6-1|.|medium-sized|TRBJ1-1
CASSPQEEAFF
TGTGCCAGCAGTCCTCAGGAAGAAGCTTTCTTT
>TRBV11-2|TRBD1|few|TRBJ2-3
CASSLKQGVADTQYF
TGTGCCAGCAGCTTAAAACAGGGGGTCGCAGATACGCAGTATTTT
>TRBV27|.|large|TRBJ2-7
CASSRQDSYEQYF
TGTGCCAGCAGTCGACAGGACTCCTACGAGCAGTACTTC
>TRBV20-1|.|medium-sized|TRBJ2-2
CSARLGGLYTGELFF
TGCAGTGCTAGACTAGGGGGACTTTACACCGGGGAGCTGTTTTTT
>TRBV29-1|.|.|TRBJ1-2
CSVAQGGGVYGYTF
TGCAGCGTGGCACAGGGAGGAGGAGTCTATGGCTACACCTTC
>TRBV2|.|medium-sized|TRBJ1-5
CASSVDVNQPQHF
TGTGCCAGCAGTGTGGACGTCAATCAGCCCCAGCATTTT
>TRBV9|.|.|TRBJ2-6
CASSPTVGGANVLTF
TGTGCCAGCAGCCCGACAGTAGGAGGGGCCAACGTCCTGACTTTC
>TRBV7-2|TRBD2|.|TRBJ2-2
CASSPRTSVSGELFF
TGTGCCAGCAGCCCCAGGACTAGCGTTTCCGGGGAGCTGTTTTTT